What follows is one T cell receptor (beta chain) and its context. This specimen comes from a study of blood T cell repertoires in COVID-19. Study-wide background: T cells, B-cell-depleted T cells, or PBMCs supplied cDNA or gDNA.

TCRdb's table, derived via immunoSEQ multiplex PCR, lists solely in-frame clones and lacks some. The data show about 180,000 clones, 70% to 90% seen once. Germline V lookup: CDR1 ENHRY, CDR2 SYGVKD. V lost 7 bases and J 2 bases, leaving 11 bases between the germline ends. The CDR3 sequence is 13 residues long. The specimen sequenced was peripheral blood. The sequence derives from a woman aged 45-59 years with COVID-19, enrolled during active disease. This sequence joins TRBV10-3 and TRBJ1-2; D is ambiguous. The CDR3 nucleotides are TGTGCCATCAATCCGACGGGAAACTATGGCTACACCTTC. Its protein is CAINPTGNYGYTF.